These T cell receptor beta chains were read from a single sample in a study of T cell responses to AZD1222 COVID-19 vaccine. The data were produced by immunoSEQ multiplex PCR, yet TCRdb's version contains in-frame clones alone and is incomplete. The sample has 40,000 to 50,000 clones, roughly 83% seen once. Specimen: peripheral blood, collected 28 days after the second AZD1222 dose. The receptors derive from an adult who received the AZD1222 COVID-19 vaccine. The CDR3 runs from the conserved cysteine through the conserved F or W. A D gene is named only where the DNA matches it firmly. Not all rows give a size; the values are once, few, many and, for expanded clones, a class.

>NA|TRBJ2-1|NA|TRBV21-1
TGTGCCAGCAGCAAAGCGTCTAGGGGCGGGGCTGGGAATGAGCAGTTCTTC
CASSKASRGGAGNEQFF
>NA|TRBJ1-6|TRBD1|TRBV6-5
TGTGCCAGCGGGGGACAGAAGAATTCACCCCTCCACTTT
CASGGQKNSPLHF
>NA|TRBJ2-7|NA|TRBV6-6
TGTGCCGCACTCCAGCCCCCCTACGAGCAGTACTTC
CAALQPPYEQYF
>NA|TRBJ1-3|NA|TRBV19
TGTGCCAGTAGTACACTCCCCCAGGGGACTGGAAACACCATATATTTT
CASSTLPQGTGNTIYF
>NA|TRBJ1-2|NA|TRBV19
TGTGCCAGTAGCTCTTATTCGGGAGGGAGAATTGACTATGGCTACACCTTC
CASSSYSGGRIDYGYTF
>NA|TRBJ1-3|NA|TRBV5-1
TGCGCCAGCACCCGAGGGGGGCAAGCTGGAAACACCATATATTTT
CASTRGGQAGNTIYF
>NA|TRBJ1-5|TRBD1|TRBV7-2
TGTGCCAGCAGCGCCAGGGGGACAGGGGCCGGACAGCCCCAGCATTTT
CASSARGTGAGQPQHF
>NA|TRBJ2-2|TRBD1|TRBV6-1
TGTGCCAGCAGTGAAGCTGTGACAGGGACCGGGGAGCTGTTTTTT
CASSEAVTGTGELFF
>NA|TRBJ1-3|TRBD1|TRBV28
TGTGCCAGCAGTCCCTGGACAGGAGGGGTTTTCTCTGGAAACACCATATATTTT
CASSPWTGGVFSGNTIYF
>NA|TRBJ2-1|NA|TRBV7-9
TGTGCCAGCAGGGGGGGACGAAATGAGCAGTTCTTC
CASRGGRNEQFF
>NA|TRBJ2-1|NA|TRBV2
TGTGCCAGCAGCGTCCTGGTTCGGGGTGAGCAGTTCTTC
CASSVLVRGEQFF
>NA|TRBJ1-2|NA|TRBV28
TGTGCCAGCAGTCGGGGAAACTATGGCTACACCTTC
CASSRGNYGYTF
>NA|TRBJ2-5|NA|TRBV27
TGTGCCAGCAGTTTCCAAGAGACCCAGTACTTC
CASSFQETQYF
>NA|TRBJ2-6|NA|TRBV25-1
TGTGCCAGCAGTGATCCAGGTACAGGGGCCAACGTCCTGACTTTC
CASSDPGTGANVLTF
>NA|TRBJ1-2|TRBD1|TRBV25-1
TGTGCCAGCAGCTCCTTGCCCGAGACAGGGAGAGGATTCTATGGCTACACCTTC
CASSSLPETGRGFYGYTF
>NA|TRBJ2-2|NA|TRBV5-1
TGCGCCAGCAGCTTCGACCTAGGGTGGACCGGGGAGCTGTTTTTT
CASSFDLGWTGELFF
>NA|TRBJ1-1|NA|TRBV11-2
TGTGCCAGCAGCTTAGACCCAGCAAACACTGAAGCTTTCTTT
CASSLDPANTEAFF
>once|TRBJ2-7|TRBD1|TRBV18
TGTGCCAGCTCACGGACCGGGACAGGGGCACACTACGAGCAGTACTTC
CASSRTGTGAHYEQYF
>few|TRBJ2-7|NA|TRBV7-2
TGTGCCAGCAGCTTATTCGGGGCCCAGGGCCACGAGCAGTACTTC
CASSLFGAQGHEQYF
>NA|TRBJ1-1|NA|TRBV7-8
TGTGCCAGCGCCAGAGGGGGGAACACTGAAGCTTTCTTT
CASARGGNTEAFF
>NA|TRBJ2-1|TRBD2|TRBV7-3
TGTGCCAGCAGCCTAACTAGCGGGGGCGACGATGAGCAGTTCTTC
CASSLTSGGDDEQFF
>NA|TRBJ1-1|TRBD1|TRBV5-1
TGCGCCAGCAGCCTGGACAGGGAAGCTTTCTTT
CASSLDREAFF
>NA|TRBJ1-6|NA|TRBV6-5
TGTGCCAGCTCAAACCGCCCTTCACCCCTCCACTTT
CASSNRPSPLHF
>NA|TRBJ1-5|NA|TRBV10-3
TGTGCCATCAGTGAGTCCAGTCATATCCGGGGTGATCCCCAGCATTTT
CAISESSHIRGDPQHF
>NA|TRBJ1-3|NA|TRBV2
TGTGCCAGCAGTGTGGATCCGGTCCTCTCTGGAAACACCATATATTTT
CASSVDPVLSGNTIYF
>NA|TRBJ2-1|NA|TRBV5-1
TGCGCCAGCAGCTTGGGGCAGCCCCTATACAATGAGCAGTTCTTC
CASSLGQPLYNEQFF
>NA|TRBJ2-7|TRBD2|TRBV6-5
TGTGCCAGCAGCGTAGCGGGGGGGCCCTACGAGCAGTACTTC
CASSVAGGPYEQYF
>once|TRBJ1-1|NA|TRBV6-4
TGTGCCGACCCGCAGGGGTCTCGGGTGAACACTGAAGCTTTCTTT
CADPQGSRVNTEAFF
>NA|TRBJ2-7|NA|TRBV29-1
TGCAGCGTTGAATCGGGACCCTACGAGCAGTACTTC
CSVESGPYEQYF
>once|TRBJ1-4|NA|TRBV5-1
TGCGCCAGCAGCGAATTGGCCGGGAGCAATGAAAAACTGTTTTTT
CASSELAGSNEKLFF
>few|TRBJ1-5|NA|TRBV6-1
TGTGCCAGCAGTGAATGGGGACAGCCCCAGCATTTT
CASSEWGQPQHF
>NA|TRBJ1-5|NA|TRBV6-5
TGTGCCAGCATGATGATGGGGAATCAGCCCCAGCATTTT
CASMMMGNQPQHF
>NA|TRBJ1-5|NA|TRBV7-9
TGTGCCAGCAGCTCCCTTGGCCACAGCAATCAGCCCCAGCATTTT
CASSSLGHSNQPQHF
>NA|TRBJ1-6|NA|TRBV5-1
TGCGCCAGCAGCTCGGGTGGGTTTAATTCACCCCTCCACTTT
CASSSGGFNSPLHF
>NA|TRBJ1-1|NA|TRBV11-2
TGTGCCAGCAGCTTAGATCAGGGGATTAACAGGGTTACTGAAGCTTTCTTT
CASSLDQGINRVTEAFF
>NA|TRBJ2-4|TRBD2|TRBV11-2
TGTGCCAGCAGCCAATCCCCCGGACTAGCCGAAAAAAACATTCAGTACTTC
CASSQSPGLAEKNIQYF
>NA|TRBJ2-5|NA|TRBV12-3/TRBV12-4
TGTGCCAGCACTTCGGCCGGGACCCAGTACTTC
CASTSAGTQYF
>medium-sized|TRBJ1-6|TRBD1|TRBV3-1/TRBV3-2
TGTGCCAGCAGCCAAAGCCCCGTGGCAGGGGGAGATAATTCACCCCTCCACTTT
CASSQSPVAGGDNSPLHF
>NA|TRBJ2-6|NA|TRBV2
TGTGCCAGCAGTGATCGAACAGGTTTTGGGGCCAACGTCCTGACTTTC
CASSDRTGFGANVLTF
>few|TRBJ2-2|NA|TRBV6-4
TGTGCCAGCAGAACGGGGGCGGCGAACACCGGGGAGCTGTTTTTT
CASRTGAANTGELFF
>NA|TRBJ2-7|TRBD2|TRBV6-5
TGTGCCAGCAGCCCAGCGGGAAACGAGCAGTACTTC
CASSPAGNEQYF
>NA|TRBJ2-5|TRBD2|TRBV4-2
TGTGCCAGCAGCCCACCGGGGGGAGGGGAGACCCAGTACTTC
CASSPPGGGETQYF
>NA|TRBJ2-7|NA|TRBV5-1
TGCGCCAGCAGAGGGGGGTGGCAGGTCGGCGAGCAGTACTTC
CASRGGWQVGEQYF
>NA|TRBJ1-1|NA|TRBV5-1
TGCGCCAGCAGCTTAGAGACTATCAGGGCTGAAGCTTTCTTT
CASSLETIRAEAFF
>once|TRBJ1-1|TRBD1|TRBV28
TGTGCCAGCACAGGGGGCAACACTGAAGCTTTCTTT
CASTGGNTEAFF
>NA|TRBJ2-1|TRBD1|TRBV11-2
TGTGCCAGCAGCTTAGATGGGTCGGACAGGGGTTACAATGAGCAGTTCTTC
CASSLDGSDRGYNEQFF
>NA|TRBJ2-7|NA|TRBV19
TGTGCCAGTAGTATGGGGGTCGGCTACGAGCAGTACTTC
CASSMGVGYEQYF
>NA|TRBJ1-2|TRBD1|TRBV27
TGTGCCAGCAGTTTACGGGACAGAAGCTCTGGCTACACCTTC
CASSLRDRSSGYTF
>NA|TRBJ2-5|NA|TRBV30
TGTGCCTGGAGTGTACCTTCAGGGTTCCAAGAGACCCAGTACTTC
CAWSVPSGFQETQYF
>once|TRBJ1-5|TRBD1|TRBV27
TGTGCCAGCAGTTTAGCAGGGACAGGGGGTCCTCCCAATCAGCCCCAGCATTTT
CASSLAGTGGPPNQPQHF
>NA|TRBJ1-1|NA|TRBV15
TGTGCCACCAGCACCCTGACGGGGGAATCTGAAGCTTTCTTT
CATSTLTGESEAFF
>NA|TRBJ2-7|TRBD1|TRBV10-3
TGTGCCATCAGGGGGGACAGGAAATTCTACGAGCAGTACTTC
CAIRGDRKFYEQYF
>NA|TRBJ1-5|NA|TRBV18
TGTGCCAGCTCACCGCAGGGTAGCAATCAGCCCCAGCATTTT
CASSPQGSNQPQHF
>NA|TRBJ1-1|TRBD1|TRBV3-1/TRBV3-2
TGTGCCAGCAGCCAAGGGGGACAGGGGGCTTTCTTT
CASSQGGQGAFF
>few|TRBJ2-7|TRBD2|TRBV15
TGTGCCACCAGCAGAGCCACTAGCGGGGCCTACGAGCAGTACTTC
CATSRATSGAYEQYF